This T cell receptor (beta chain) was documented in a study of tumor-infiltrating lymphocytes in oesophageal squamous cell carcinoma. TCRdb itself ran the PCR reads through MiXCR, one entry per CDR3 protein. The sample comprises 15,000 to 20,000 distinct CDR3 sequences, about 50% of which are singletons, and around two fifths rests with the top ten. The sequence was collected from a female donor with esophageal squamous cell carcinoma. Sequenced: normal esophageal tissue next to the tumor.

The CDR3 region has the DNA TGTGCCAGCAGCCCCCGGACTAGCGGGGACTACAATGAGCAGTTCTTC. It codes for CASSPRTSGDYNEQFF. The chain employs TRBV7-6 and TRBJ2-1; TRBD2 matches at 12 bases. V was clipped by 5 bases and J by 3 bases; unmatched bases: 5. The CDR3 length is 16 residues. Looked up from germline, CDR1 is SGHVS and CDR2 is FNYEAQ.